These 18 T cell receptor beta chains came from one sample sequenced in a study of blood T cell repertoires in COVID-19. Here immunoSEQ multiplex PCR was the method, and the copy in TCRdb shows in-frame clones only, minus some. The sample holds approximately 440,000 clones, 90% seen once. Material: PBMCs or T cells enriched from blood (not recorded which). These receptors were collected from a man younger than 35 who had recovered from COVID-19.

The chain links TRBV27 to TRBJ2-3; tentatively, D is TRBD1 (5 bases). This CDR3 comprises 14 residues. Germline CDR1 MNHEY, CDR2 SMNVEV (reference sequence). V was trimmed by 6 bases and J by 6 bases, leaving 16 bases between them. As DNA, the CDR3 is TGTGCCAGCAGCCCTTGGGGCCCGTCCGATACGCAGTATTTT. Translating gives CASSPWGPSDTQYF.

V usage is TRBV7-9 and J usage is TRBJ1-2, with 10 positions matching TRBD1. Germline CDR1 SEHNR, CDR2 FQNEAQ (reference sequence). Unmatched junction bases numbered 4, after V lost 3 bases and J lost 6 bases. CDR3 length equals 14 residues. The CDR3: CASSFPGQGNGYTF. CDR3 DNA sequence: TGTGCCAGCAGCTTCCCGGGACAGGGGAATGGCTACACCTTC.

The chain uses TRBV2 and TRBJ1-4, with D hard to call. Trimming shortened V by 2 bases and J by 6 bases, and 10 bases separated the two germline ends. This CDR3 is 14 amino acids long. From germline, CDR1 is SNHLY and CDR2 FYNNEI. The CDR3 here is CASSERGPHEKLFF. CDR3 in DNA: TGTGCCAGCAGTGAACGGGGTCCGCATGAAAAACTGTTTTTT.

The V gene is TRBV27, the J gene TRBJ2-6; TRBD1 matches at 8 bases. Germline V CDR1 and CDR2: MNHEY, SMNVEV (reference sequence). The CDR3 sequence is 16 residues long. J was trimmed by 4 bases and V by 3 bases; bases with no gene match: 5. CDR3 nucleotides: TGTGCCAGCAGTTTTCAGGGGGCTTCCGGGGCCAACGTCCTGACTTTC. Its translation is CASSFQGASGANVLTF.

V is TRBV29-1 and J is TRBJ2-7, with 8 bases identical to TRBD1. Looked up from germline, CDR1 is SQVTM and CDR2 is ANQGSEA. The V segment lost 4 bases and the J segment 5 bases; nucleotides outside the gene matches: 10. The length of the CDR3 is 14 residues. CDR3 sequence: CSVGGSRGQNEQYF. CDR3 bases: TGCAGCGTTGGGGGGTCCAGGGGGCAAAACGAGCAGTACTTC.

V usage is TRBV3-1 (or the pseudogene TRBV3-2) and J usage is TRBJ1-1; D is unclear. Germline CDR1 and CDR2: LGHDT and YNNKEL (reference sequence). CDR3 length equals 11 residues. Deletions cut 1 base from V and 10 bases from J, with 7 bases between. This CDR3 is CASSQGRVAFF. CDR3 bases: TGTGCCAGCAGCCAAGGGCGGGTAGCTTTCTTT.

This chain uses TRBV9 with TRBJ2-3; 9 positions agree with TRBD1. CDR1 and CDR2 from the germline V gene are SGDLS and YYNGEE. V trimming: 3 bases; J trimming: 6 bases; junction bases outside the gene matches: 8. The CDR3 sequence is 15 residues long. The CDR3: CASSGTGGRGDTQYF. DNA of the CDR3: TGTGCCAGCAGCGGAACAGGGGGCAGGGGTGATACGCAGTATTTT. Combining the CDR3 with reference TRBV9 and TRBJ2-3 gives the whole variable domain DSGVTQTPKHLITATGQRVTLRCSPRSGDLSVYWYQQSLDQGLQFLIQYYNGEERAKGNILERFSAQQFPDLHSELNLSSLELGDSALYFCASSGTGGRGDTQYFGPGTRLTVL.

This sequence joins TRBV19 and TRBJ1-1; D ambiguous. There are 15 residues in the CDR3. Deletions cut 5 bases from V and 4 bases from J, with 17 bases between. Germline loops: CDR1 LNHDA, CDR2 SQIVND (reference sequence). CDR3 residues: CASSQRDRGTTEAFF. In nucleotides, the CDR3 is TGTGCCAGTAGTCAGCGAGACCGGGGTACCACTGAAGCTTTCTTT.

V and J are TRBV28 and TRBJ1-4; D is uncertain. Trimming cost V 7 bases and J 8 bases, with 11 bases left between them. Germline CDR1 and CDR2: MDHEN and SYDVKM. This CDR3 region has 12 residues. CDR3 nucleotide sequence: TGTGCCAGCACGGCAGGTTCCGAAAAACTGTTTTTT. This codes for CASTAGSEKLFF.

For this clone: This CDR3 is also generated by other DNA sequences in the sample. This chain links TRBV7-9 with TRBJ2-5; 8 bases fit TRBD1. The CDR3 contains 14 residues. Trimming took 5 bases from V and 4 from J; bases not matched to a gene: 6. Germline-derived CDR1 and CDR2 are SEHNR and FQNEAQ (reference sequence). The CDR3 region is CASSLQGAGETQYF. The CDR3 coding sequence is TGTGCCAGCAGCCTCCAGGGGGCGGGAGAGACCCAGTACTTC.

This clone showed up just a few times. The chain combines TRBV18 with TRBJ2-1, with 8 positions matching TRBD2. The junction had 5 bases not matched to a gene; V was cut back by 3 bases and J by 4 bases. Germline V gives CDR1 KGHSH, CDR2 LQKENI. The CDR3 is made up of 15 amino acids. The CDR3 DNA sequence: TGTGCCAGCTCACCCTCCAGCGGGAGTTACAATGAGCAGTTCTTC. Translation: CASSPSSGSYNEQFF.

In its sample, this clone was seen once. V is TRBV27 and J is TRBJ1-2; D remains unclear. This CDR3 has 13 amino acids. V shed 3 bases and J shed 7 bases, with 12 bases lying between them. The germline V gene has CDR1 MNHEY and CDR2 SMNVEV (reference sequence). CDR3 region: CASSLPPGVGYTF. The CDR3 nucleotides are TGTGCCAGCAGTTTGCCCCCCGGGGTTGGCTACACCTTC.

V usage is TRBV14 and J usage is TRBJ2-1; D remains unclear. This CDR3 is built from 13 residues. The germline gives CDR1 SGHDN, CDR2 FVKESK. V was shortened by 3 bases and J by 9 bases, with 12 bases between the two germline ends. The CDR3 protein is CASSQALSGEQFF. The CDR3 coding sequence is TGTGCCAGCAGCCAGGCACTATCGGGTGAGCAGTTCTTC.

The chain combines TRBV5-5 with TRBJ1-1; 7 bases are a match to TRBD1. The CDR3 has 17 residues. V trimming: 5 bases; J trimming: 6 bases; junction bases outside the gene matches: 19. Germline CDR1 is SGHKS and CDR2 is YYEKEE (reference sequence). DNA for the CDR3: TGTGCCAGCAGATCGGGCCGACAGGGTGCCGGGCCGGCTGAAGCTTTCTTT. This gives the protein CASRSGRQGAGPAEAFF.

The rearrangement links TRBV28 to TRBJ2-1; no reliable D call. The germline V gene encodes CDR1 MDHEN and CDR2 SYDVKM. The CDR3 covers 14 residues. Trimming left V 2 bases short and J 2 bases short, with 7 bases between. CDR3 bases: TGTGCCAGCAGTTTAGGCGGAGCCTACAATGAGCAGTTCTTC. Translating gives CASSLGGAYNEQFF.

The J gene is TRBJ1-2, the V gene TRBV2; D gene ambiguous. Germline CDR1 SNHLY, CDR2 FYNNEI. V gave up 7 bases and J gave up 7 bases, with 13 bases separating them. This CDR3 is built from 12 residues. The CDR3 loop reads CASTSPPTGYTF. The DNA for the CDR3 is TGTGCCAGCACATCCCCCCCTACTGGCTACACCTTC.

The chain employs TRBV2 and TRBJ2-4; D is possibly TRBD1 (5 bases). The germline gives CDR1 SNHLY, CDR2 FYNNEI. This CDR3 spans 13 amino acids. V lost 1 base to trimming and J lost 12 bases, with 13 bases between them. The CDR3 loop reads CASSEGGPKTQYF. In nucleotides, the CDR3 is TGTGCCAGCAGTGAAGGGGGCCCAAAAACTCAGTACTTC.

The chain has TRBV2 and TRBJ2-1, with a possible D match to TRBD2 (6 bases). The CDR3 totals 12 residues. Germline CDR1 is SNHLY and CDR2 is FYNNEI. Trimming pared 4 bases from V and 7 bases from J, leaving 8 bases between. As DNA, the CDR3 is TGTGCCAGCAGTGCTCTAGCGAATGAGCAGTTCTTC. It encodes CASSALANEQFF. The variable domain in full, with the rest retrieved from reference TRBV2 and TRBJ2-1, is EPEVTQTPSHQVTQMGQEVILRCVPISNHLYFYWYRQILGQKVEFLVSFYNNEISEKSEIFDDQFSVERPDGSNFTLKIRSTKLEDSAMYFCASSALANEQFFGPGTRLTVL.